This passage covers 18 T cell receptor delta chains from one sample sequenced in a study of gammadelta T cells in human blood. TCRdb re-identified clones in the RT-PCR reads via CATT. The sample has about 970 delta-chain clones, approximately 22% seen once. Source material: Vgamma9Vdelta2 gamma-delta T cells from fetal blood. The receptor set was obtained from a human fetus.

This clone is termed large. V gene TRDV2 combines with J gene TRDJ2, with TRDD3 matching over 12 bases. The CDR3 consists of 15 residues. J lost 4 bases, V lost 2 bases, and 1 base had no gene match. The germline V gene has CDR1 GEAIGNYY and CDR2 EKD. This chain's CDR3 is CACDILGDTTAQLFF. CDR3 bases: TGTGCCTGTGACATACTGGGGGATACGACAGCACAACTCTTCTTT.

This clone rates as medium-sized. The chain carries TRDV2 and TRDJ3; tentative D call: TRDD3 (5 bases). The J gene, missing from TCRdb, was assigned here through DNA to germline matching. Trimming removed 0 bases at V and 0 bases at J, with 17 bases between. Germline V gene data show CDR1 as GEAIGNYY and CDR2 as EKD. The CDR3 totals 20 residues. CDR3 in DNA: TGTGCCTGTGACACCGCGGCGGGCTGGGCCAGCTCCTGGGACACCCGACAGATGTTTTTC. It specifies CACDTAAGWASSWDTRQMFF.

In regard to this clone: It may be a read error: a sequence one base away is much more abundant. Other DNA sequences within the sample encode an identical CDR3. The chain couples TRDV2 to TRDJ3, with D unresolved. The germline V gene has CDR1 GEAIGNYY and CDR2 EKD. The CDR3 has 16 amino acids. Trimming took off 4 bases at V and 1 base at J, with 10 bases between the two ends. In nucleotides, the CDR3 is TGTGCCTGTGATACGTTGGAATCCTGGGACACCCGACAGATGTTTTTC. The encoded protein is CACDTLESWDTRQMFF.

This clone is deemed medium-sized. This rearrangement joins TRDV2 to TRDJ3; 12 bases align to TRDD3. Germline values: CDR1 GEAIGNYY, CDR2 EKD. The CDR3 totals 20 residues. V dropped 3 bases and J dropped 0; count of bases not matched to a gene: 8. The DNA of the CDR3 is TGTGCCTGTGACGCGTACTGGGGGATACAAAGCTCCTGGGACACCCGACAGATGTTTTTC. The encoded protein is CACDAYWGIQSSWDTRQMFF.

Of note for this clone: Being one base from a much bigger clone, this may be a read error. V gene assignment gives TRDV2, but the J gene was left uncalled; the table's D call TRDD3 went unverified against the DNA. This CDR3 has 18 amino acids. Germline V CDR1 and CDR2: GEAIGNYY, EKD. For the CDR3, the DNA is TGTGCCTGTGACACCGCGGGGGGAACCACCTGGGACACCCGACAGATTTTTTTC. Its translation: CACDTAGGTTWDTRQIFF.

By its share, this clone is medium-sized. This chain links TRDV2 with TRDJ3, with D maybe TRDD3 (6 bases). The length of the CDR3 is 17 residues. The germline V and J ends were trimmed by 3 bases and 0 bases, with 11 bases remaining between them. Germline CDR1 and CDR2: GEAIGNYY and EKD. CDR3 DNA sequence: TGTGCCTGTGACTGGGGGCCTCTCTCCTGGGACACCCGACAGATGTTTTTC. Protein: CACDWGPLSWDTRQMFF.

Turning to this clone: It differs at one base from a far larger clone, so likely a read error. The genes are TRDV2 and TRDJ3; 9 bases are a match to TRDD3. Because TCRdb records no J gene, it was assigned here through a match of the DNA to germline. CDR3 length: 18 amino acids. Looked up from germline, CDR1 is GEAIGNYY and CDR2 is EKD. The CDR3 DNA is TGTGCCTGTGCCCATACTGGGGGAGGCTCCTGGGACACCCAACAGATGTTTTTC. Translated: CACAHTGGGSWDTQQMFF.

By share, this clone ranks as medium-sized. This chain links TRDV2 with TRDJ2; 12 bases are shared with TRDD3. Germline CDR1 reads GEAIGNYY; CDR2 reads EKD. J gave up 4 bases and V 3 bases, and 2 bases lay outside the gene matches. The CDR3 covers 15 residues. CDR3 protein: CACDVLGDTTAQLFF. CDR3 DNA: TGTGCCTGTGACGTACTGGGGGATACGACAGCACAACTCTTCTTT.

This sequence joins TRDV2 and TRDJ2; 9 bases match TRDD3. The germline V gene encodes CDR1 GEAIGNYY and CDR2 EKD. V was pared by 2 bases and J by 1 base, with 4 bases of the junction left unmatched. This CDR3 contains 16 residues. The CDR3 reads CACDNLGDILTAQLFF. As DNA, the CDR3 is TGTGCCTGTGACAATTTGGGGGATATTTTGACAGCACAACTCTTCTTT.

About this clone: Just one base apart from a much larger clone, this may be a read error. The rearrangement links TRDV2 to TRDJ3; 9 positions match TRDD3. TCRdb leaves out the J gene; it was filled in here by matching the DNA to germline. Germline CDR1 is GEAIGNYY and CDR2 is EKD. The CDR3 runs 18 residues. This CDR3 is CACDTVLGDSWDTRQMFF. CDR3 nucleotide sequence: TGTGCCTGTGACACCGTACTGGGGGACTCCTGGGACACCCGGCAGATGTTTTTC.

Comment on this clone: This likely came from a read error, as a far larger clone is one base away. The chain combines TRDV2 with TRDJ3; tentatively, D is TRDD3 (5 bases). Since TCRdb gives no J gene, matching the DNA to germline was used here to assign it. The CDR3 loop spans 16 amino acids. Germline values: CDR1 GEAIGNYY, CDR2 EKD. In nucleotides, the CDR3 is TGTGCCTGTGATGCCGTACGGACCTGGGACACCCAACAGATGTTTTTC. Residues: CACDAVRTWDTQQMFF.

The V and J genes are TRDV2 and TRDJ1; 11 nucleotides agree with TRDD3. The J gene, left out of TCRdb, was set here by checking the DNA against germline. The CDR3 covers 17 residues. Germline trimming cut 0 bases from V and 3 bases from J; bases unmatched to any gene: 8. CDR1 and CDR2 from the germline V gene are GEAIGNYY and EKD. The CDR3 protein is CACDTVGGGYDADKLIF. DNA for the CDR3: TGTGCCTGTGACACCGTAGGTGGGGGATACGATGCCGATAAACTCATCTTT.

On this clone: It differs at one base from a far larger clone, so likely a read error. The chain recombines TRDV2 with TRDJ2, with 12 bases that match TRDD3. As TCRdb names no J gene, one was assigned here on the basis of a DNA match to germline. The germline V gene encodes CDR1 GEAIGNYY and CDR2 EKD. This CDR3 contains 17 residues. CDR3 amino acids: CACDLLGDTFLIAQLFF. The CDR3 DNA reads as TGTGCCTGTGACCTACTGGGGGATACTTTTTTGATAGCACAACTCTTCTTT.

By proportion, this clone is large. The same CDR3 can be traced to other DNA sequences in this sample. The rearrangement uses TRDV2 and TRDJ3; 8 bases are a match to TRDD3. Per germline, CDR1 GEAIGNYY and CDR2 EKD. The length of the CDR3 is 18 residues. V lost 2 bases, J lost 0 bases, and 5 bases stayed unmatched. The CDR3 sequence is CACDNTGGYSWDTRQMFF. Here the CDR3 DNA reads TGTGCCTGTGACAATACTGGGGGTTACTCCTGGGACACCCGACAGATGTTTTTC.

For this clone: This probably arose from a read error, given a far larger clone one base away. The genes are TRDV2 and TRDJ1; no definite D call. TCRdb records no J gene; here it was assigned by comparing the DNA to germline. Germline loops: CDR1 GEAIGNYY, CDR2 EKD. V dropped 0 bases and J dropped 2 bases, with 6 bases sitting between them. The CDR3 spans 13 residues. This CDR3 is CACDTWWTDKLIF. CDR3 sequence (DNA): TGTGCCTGTGACACCTGGTGGACCGATAAACTCATCTTT.

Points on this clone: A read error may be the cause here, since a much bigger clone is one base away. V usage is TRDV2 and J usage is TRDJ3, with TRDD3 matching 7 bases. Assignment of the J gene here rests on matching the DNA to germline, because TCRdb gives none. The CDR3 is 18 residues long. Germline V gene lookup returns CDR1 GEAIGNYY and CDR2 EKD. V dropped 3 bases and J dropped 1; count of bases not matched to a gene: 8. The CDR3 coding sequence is TGTGCCTGTGACCCCGCGGGGATATGGTCCTGGGACACCCGACAGATGTTTTTC. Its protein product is CACDPAGIWSWDTRQMFF.

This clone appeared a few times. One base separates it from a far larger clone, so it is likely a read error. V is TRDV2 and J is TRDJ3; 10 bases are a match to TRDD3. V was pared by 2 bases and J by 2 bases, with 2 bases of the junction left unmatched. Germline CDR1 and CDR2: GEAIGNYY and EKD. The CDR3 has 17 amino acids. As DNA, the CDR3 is TGTGCCTGTGACATACTGGGGGATCCCTGGGACACCCGACAGATGTTTTTC. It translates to CACDILGDPWDTRQMFF.

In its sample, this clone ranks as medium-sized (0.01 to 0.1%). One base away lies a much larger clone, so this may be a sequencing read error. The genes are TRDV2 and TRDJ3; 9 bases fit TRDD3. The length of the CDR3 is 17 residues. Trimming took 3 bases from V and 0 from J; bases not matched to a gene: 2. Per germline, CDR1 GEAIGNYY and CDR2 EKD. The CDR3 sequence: CACDDWGSSWDTRQMFF. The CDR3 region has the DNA TGTGCCTGTGACGACTGGGGGAGCTCCTGGGACACCCGACAGATGTTTTTC.